Presented here are 6 T cell receptor beta chains from one specimen sequenced in a study of PD-L1 blockade in urothelial cancer. Only in-frame clones appear in the TCRdb table, and some are missing; sequencing was by immunoSEQ multiplex PCR. The sample contains around 86,000 clones, about 85% of which appear only once. Time point reported: pretreatment peripheral blood. Sequences were derived from PBMCs, sampled around atezolizumab (anti-PD-L1) treatment. Receptors were obtained from a man in his forties with urothelial cancer.

This chain connects TRBV19 to TRBJ2-3; no clear D. The CDR3 contains 14 residues. CDR1 and CDR2 from the germline V gene are LNHDA and SQIVND (reference sequence). V was pared by 3 bases and J by 0 bases, with 7 bases between. The CDR3 protein is CASSIGFSTDTQYF. CDR3 coding DNA: TGTGCCAGTAGTATCGGTTTCAGCACAGATACGCAGTATTTT.

This clone was recorded a few times. The rearrangement uses TRBV14 and TRBJ2-3, with 13 bases lining up with TRBD2. The CDR3 runs to 21 residues. Germline assignment: CDR1 SGHDN and CDR2 FVKESK. With V trimmed by 3 bases and J by 1 base, 16 bases remained unmatched. The CDR3 reads CASSQSRTSGSKGPGTDTQYF. DNA of the CDR3: TGTGCCAGCAGCCAGAGCCGGACTAGCGGGAGTAAGGGGCCAGGCACAGATACGCAGTATTTT.

The gene calls are TRBV28 and TRBJ2-3, with 12 bases that match TRBD2. Germline assignment: CDR1 MDHEN and CDR2 SYDVKM. V shed 5 bases, J shed 6 bases, and the junction held 3 bases outside the gene matches. CDR3 size: 14 residues. Written as DNA, the CDR3 is TGTGCCAGCAGTAGACTAGCGGGAGTCGATACGCAGTATTTT. Translation gives CASSRLAGVDTQYF. Full variable domain (outside the CDR3, taken from reference TRBV28 and TRBJ2-3): DVKVTQSSRYLVKRTGEKVFLECVQDMDHENMFWYRQDPGLGLRLIYFSYDVKMKEKGDIPEGYSVSREKKERFSLILESASTNQTSMYLCASSRLAGVDTQYFGPGTRLTVL.

This chain joins TRBV5-5 and TRBJ1-1, with 8 bases matching TRBD1. Trimming removed 4 bases from V and 1 base from J; junction bases left unmatched: 6. Germline CDR1 reads SGHKS; CDR2 reads YYEKEE (reference sequence). The CDR3 contains 15 residues. CDR3 sequence (DNA): TGTGCCAGCAGCCCGGCCGGGACAGGGAACACTGAAGCTTTCTTT. Amino acids: CASSPAGTGNTEAFF.

The V and J genes are TRBV4-3 and TRBJ1-1, with TRBD1 matching over 11 bases. This CDR3 has 17 residues. Germline V gene data show CDR1 as LGHNA and CDR2 as YSLEER. Germline trimming cut 1 base from V and 8 bases from J; bases unmatched to any gene: 12. The chain's CDR3 is CASSQGLGGTGGTEAFF. CDR3 DNA sequence: TGCGCCAGCAGCCAAGGTCTGGGGGGGACAGGGGGTACGGAAGCTTTCTTT.

This chain joins TRBV5-8 and TRBJ2-1, with D maybe TRBD1 (6 bases). Germline V gene sequence: CDR1 SGHTS, CDR2 YDEGEE. The CDR3 has 13 amino acids. Trimming took 4 bases from V and 7 from J, leaving 12 bases between them. This CDR3 reads CASSKPGANEQFF. The CDR3 DNA reads TGTGCCAGCAGCAAACCAGGGGCGAATGAGCAGTTCTTC.